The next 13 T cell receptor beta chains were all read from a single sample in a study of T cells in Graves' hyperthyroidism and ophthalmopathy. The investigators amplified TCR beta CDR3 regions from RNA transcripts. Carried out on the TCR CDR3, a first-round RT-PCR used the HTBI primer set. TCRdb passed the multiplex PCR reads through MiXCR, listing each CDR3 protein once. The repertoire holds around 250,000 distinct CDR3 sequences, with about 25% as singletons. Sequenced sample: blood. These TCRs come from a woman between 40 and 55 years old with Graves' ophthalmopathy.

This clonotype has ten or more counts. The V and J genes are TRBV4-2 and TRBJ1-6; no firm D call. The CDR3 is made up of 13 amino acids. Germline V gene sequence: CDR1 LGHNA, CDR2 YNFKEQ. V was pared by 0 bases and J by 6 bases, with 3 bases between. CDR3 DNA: TGTGCCAGCAGCCAAGAAACTAATTCACCCCTCCACTTT. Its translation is CASSQETNSPLHF.

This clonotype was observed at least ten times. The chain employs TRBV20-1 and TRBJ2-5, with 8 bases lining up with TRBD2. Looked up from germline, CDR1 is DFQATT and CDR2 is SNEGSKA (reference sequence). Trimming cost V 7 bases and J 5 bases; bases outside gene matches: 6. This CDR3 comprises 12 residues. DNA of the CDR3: TGCAGTGGATCGGGAGGGCCCGAGACCCAGTACTTC. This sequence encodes CSGSGGPETQYF.

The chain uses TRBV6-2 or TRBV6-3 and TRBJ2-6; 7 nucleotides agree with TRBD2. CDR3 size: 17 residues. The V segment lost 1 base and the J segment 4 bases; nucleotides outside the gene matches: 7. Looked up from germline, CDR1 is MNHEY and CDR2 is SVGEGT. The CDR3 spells CASSYLGRAIGANVLTF. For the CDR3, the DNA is TGTGCCAGCAGTTACTTGGGGAGGGCTATCGGGGCCAACGTCCTGACTTTC.

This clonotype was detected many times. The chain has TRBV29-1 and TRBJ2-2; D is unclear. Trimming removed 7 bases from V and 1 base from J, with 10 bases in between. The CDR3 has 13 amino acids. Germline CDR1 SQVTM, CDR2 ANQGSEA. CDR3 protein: CSGSTQNTGELFF. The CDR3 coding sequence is TGCAGCGGGTCGACCCAGAACACCGGGGAGCTGTTTTTT.

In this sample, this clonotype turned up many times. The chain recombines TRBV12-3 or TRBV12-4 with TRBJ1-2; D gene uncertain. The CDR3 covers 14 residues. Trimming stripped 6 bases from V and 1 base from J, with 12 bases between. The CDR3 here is CASRDSGGNYGYTF. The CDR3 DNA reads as TGTGCCAGCAGGGATTCGGGCGGTAACTATGGCTACACCTTC.

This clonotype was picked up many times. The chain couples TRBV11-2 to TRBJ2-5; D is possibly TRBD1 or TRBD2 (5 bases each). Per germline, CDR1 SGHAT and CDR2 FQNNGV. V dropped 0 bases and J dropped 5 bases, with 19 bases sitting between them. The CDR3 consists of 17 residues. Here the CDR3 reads CASSLDEGRRGVETQYF. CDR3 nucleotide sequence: TGTGCCAGCAGCTTAGATGAGGGACGGAGAGGCGTGGAGACCCAGTACTTC.

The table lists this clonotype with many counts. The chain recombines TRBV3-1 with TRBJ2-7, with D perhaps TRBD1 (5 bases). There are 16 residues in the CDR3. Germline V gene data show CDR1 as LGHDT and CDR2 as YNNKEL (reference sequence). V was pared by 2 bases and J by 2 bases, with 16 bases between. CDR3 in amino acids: CASSQPPPQVPYEQYF. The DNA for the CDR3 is TGTGCCAGCAGCCAACCCCCCCCACAGGTTCCCTACGAGCAGTACTTC.

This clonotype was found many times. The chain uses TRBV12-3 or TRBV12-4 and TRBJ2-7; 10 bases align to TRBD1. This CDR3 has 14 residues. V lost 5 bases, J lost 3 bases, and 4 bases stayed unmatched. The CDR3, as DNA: TGTGCCAGCAGTCCCCGGACAGGGGGCTACGAGCAGTACTTC. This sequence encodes CASSPRTGGYEQYF.

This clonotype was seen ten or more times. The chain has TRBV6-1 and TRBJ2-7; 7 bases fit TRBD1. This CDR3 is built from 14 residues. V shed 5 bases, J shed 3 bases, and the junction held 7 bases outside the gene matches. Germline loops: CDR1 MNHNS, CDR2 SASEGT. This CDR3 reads CASSIGTVNYEQYF. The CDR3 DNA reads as TGTGCCAGCAGTATCGGGACAGTCAACTACGAGCAGTACTTC.

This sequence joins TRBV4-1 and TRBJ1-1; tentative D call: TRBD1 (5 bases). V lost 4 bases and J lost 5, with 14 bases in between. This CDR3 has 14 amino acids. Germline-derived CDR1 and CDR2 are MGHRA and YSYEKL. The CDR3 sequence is CASSPGGGKTEAFF. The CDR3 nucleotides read TGCGCCAGCAGCCCCGGGGGAGGGAAGACTGAAGCTTTCTTT.

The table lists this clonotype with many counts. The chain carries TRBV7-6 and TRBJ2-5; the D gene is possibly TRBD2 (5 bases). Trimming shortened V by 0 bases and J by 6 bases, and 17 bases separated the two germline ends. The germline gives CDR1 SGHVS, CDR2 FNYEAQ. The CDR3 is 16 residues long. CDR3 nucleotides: TGTGCCAGCAGCTTAGCCTCGGGGTATGGTGCGAAGACCCAGTACTTC. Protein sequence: CASSLASGYGAKTQYF.

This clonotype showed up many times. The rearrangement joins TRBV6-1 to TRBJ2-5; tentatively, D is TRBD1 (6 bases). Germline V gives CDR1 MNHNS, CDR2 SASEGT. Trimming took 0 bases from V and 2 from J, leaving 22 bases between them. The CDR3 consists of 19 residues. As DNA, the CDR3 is TGTGCCAGCAGTGAAGCTCCCCCTGGCACAGGGAGTAATCAAGAGACCCAGTACTTC. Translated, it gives CASSEAPPGTGSNQETQYF.

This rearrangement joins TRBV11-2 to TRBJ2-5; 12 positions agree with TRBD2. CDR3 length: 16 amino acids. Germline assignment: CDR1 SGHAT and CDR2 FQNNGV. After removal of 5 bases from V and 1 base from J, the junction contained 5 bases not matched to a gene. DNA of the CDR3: TGTGCCAGCAGCGAGACTAGCGGGAGATTCCAAGAGACCCAGTACTTC. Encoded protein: CASSETSGRFQETQYF.